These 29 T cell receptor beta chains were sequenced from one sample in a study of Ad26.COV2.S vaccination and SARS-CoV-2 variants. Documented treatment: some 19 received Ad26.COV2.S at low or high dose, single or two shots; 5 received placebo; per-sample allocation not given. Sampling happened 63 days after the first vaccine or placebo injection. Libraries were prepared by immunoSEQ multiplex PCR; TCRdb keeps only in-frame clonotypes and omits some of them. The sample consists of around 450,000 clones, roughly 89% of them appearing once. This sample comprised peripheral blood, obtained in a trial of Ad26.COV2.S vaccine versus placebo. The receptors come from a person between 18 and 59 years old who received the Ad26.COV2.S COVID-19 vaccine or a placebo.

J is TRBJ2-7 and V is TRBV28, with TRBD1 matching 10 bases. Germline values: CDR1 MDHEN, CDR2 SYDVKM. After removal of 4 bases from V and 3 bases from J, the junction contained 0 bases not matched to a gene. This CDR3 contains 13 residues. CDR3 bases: TGTGCCAGCAGTTGGACAGGGGGCTACGAGCAGTACTTC. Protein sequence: CASSWTGGYEQYF.

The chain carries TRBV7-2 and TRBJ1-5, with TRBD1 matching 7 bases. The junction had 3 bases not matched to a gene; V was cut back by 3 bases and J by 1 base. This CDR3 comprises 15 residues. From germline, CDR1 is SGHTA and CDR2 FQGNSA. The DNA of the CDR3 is TGTGCCAGCAGCTTTAAGACAGGGAGCAATCAGCCCCAGCATTTT. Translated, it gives CASSFKTGSNQPQHF.

CDR3 loop: CASAQGQYGYTF. DNA for the CDR3: TGTGCTAGTGCCCAGGGACAGTATGGCTACACCTTC. V usage is TRBV12-5 and J usage is TRBJ1-2, with 7 bases fitting TRBD1. The CDR3 loop spans 12 amino acids. CDR1 and CDR2 (germline): LGHNT, FRNRAP. Trimming removed 7 bases from V and 5 bases from J; junction bases left unmatched: 4.

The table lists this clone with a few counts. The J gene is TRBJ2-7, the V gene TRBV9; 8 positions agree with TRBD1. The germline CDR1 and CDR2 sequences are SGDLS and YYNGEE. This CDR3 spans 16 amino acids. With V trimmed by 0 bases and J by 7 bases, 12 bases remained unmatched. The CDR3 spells CASSVDPGGQAREQYF. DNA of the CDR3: TGTGCCAGCAGCGTAGATCCAGGGGGCCAAGCCAGAGAGCAGTACTTC.

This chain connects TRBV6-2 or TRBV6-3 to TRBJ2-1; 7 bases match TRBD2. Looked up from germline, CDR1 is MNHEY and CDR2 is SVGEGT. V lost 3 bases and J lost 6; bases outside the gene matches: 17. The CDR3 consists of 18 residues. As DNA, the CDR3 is TGTGCCAGCAGTTATCGCCAGGGTGGGCGGGGGAGCCTCAATGAGCAGTTCTTC. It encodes CASSYRQGGRGSLNEQFF.

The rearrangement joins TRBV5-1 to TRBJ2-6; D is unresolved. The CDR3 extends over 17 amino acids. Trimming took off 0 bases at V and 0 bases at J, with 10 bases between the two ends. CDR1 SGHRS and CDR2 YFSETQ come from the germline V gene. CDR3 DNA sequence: TGCGCCAGCAGCTTGGCCGGCAGCCTCTCTGGGGCCAACGTCCTGACTTTC. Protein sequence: CASSLAGSLSGANVLTF.

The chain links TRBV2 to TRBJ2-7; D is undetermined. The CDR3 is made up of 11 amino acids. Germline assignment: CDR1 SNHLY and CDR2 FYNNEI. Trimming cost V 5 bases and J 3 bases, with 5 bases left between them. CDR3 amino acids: CASSLNYEQYF. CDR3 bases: TGTGCCAGCAGTTTGAACTACGAGCAGTACTTC.

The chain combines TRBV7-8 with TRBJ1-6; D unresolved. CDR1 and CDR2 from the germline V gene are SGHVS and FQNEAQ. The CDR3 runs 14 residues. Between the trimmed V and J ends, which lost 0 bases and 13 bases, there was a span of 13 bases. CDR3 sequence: CASSLARSPSPLHF. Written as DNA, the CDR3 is TGTGCCAGCAGCTTAGCCAGATCTCCGTCCCCCCTCCACTTT. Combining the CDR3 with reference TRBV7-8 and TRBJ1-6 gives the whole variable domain GAGVSQSPRYKVAKRGQDVALRCDPISGHVSLFWYQQALGQGPEFLTYFQNEAQLDKSGLPSDRFFAERPEGSVSTLKIQRTQQEDSAVYLCASSLARSPSPLHFGNGTRLTVT.

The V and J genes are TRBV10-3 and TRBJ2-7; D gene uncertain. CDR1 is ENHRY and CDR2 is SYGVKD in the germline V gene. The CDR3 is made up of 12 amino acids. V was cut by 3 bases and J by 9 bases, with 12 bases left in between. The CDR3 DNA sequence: TGTGCCATCAGTGATAGCCCTGGCGCGCAGTACGTC. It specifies CAISDSPGAQYV.

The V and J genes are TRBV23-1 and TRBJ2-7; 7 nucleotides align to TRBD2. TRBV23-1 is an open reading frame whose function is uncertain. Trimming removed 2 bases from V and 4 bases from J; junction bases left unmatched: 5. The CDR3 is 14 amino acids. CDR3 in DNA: TGCGCCAGCAGTCAAACCGTGGGGGGGTACGAGCAGTACTTC. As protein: CASSQTVGGYEQYF.

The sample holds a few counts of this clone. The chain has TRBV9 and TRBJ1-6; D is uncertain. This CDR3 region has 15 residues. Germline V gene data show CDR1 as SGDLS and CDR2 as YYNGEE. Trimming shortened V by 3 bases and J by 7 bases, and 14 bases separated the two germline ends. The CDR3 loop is CASSALGNDNSPLHF. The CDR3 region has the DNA TGTGCCAGCAGCGCCCTCGGGAACGACAATTCACCCCTCCACTTT.

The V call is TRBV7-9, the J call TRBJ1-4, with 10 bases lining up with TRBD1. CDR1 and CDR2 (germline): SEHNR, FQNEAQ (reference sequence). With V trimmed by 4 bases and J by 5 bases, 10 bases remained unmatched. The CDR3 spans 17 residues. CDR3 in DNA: TGTGCCAGCAGCTCCCGGAGAGCGGACAGGGGGAATGAAAAACTGTTTTTT. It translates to CASSSRRADRGNEKLFF.

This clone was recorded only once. Written as DNA, the CDR3 is TGTGCCAGCAGCTCGATACAGGGGAGCTCTGGGGCCAACGTCCTGACTTTC. Translating gives CASSSIQGSSGANVLTF. V is TRBV11-2 and J is TRBJ2-6, with 7 bases matching TRBD1. The germline CDR1 and CDR2 sequences are SGHAT and FQNNGV. V shed 4 bases, J shed 0 bases, and the junction held 6 bases outside the gene matches. This CDR3 is 17 amino acids long.

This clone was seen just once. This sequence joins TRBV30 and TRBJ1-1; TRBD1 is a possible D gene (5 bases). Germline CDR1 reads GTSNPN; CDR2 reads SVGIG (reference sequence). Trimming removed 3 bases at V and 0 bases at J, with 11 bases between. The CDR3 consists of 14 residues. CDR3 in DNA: TGTGCCTGGAGCACAGGAACCCTGAACACTGAAGCTTTCTTT. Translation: CAWSTGTLNTEAFF.

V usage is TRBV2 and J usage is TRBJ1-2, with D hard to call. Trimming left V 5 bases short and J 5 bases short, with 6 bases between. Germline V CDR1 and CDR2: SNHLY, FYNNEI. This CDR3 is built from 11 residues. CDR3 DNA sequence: TGTGCCAGCAGTATGACTTATGGCTACACCTTC. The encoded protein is CASSMTYGYTF.

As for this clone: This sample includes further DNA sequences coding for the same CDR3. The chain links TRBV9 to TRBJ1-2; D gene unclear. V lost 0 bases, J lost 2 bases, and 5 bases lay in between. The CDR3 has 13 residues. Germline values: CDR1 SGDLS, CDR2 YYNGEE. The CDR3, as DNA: TGTGCCAGCAGCGTAGATCGGAACTATGGCTACACCTTC. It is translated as CASSVDRNYGYTF.

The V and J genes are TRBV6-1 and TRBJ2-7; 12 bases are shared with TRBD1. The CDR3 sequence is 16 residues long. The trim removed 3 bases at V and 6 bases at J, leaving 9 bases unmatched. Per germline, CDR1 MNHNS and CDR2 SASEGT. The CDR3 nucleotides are TGTGCCAGCAGTGATGTTTCGGGACAGGGGGCGGGCGAGCAGTACTTC. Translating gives CASSDVSGQGAGEQYF.

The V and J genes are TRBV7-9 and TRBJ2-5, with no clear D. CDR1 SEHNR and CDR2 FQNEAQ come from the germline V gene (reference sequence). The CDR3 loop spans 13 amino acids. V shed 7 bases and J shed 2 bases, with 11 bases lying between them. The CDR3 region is CASNPPLQETQYF. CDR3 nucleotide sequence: TGTGCCAGCAACCCCCCCTTGCAAGAGACCCAGTACTTC.

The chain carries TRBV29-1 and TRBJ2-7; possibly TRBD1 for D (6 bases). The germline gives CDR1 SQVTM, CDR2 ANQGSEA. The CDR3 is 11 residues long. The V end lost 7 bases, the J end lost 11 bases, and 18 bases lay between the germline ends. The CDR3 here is CSATTQGREYV. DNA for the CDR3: TGCAGCGCTACAACACAGGGTAGGGAGTACGTC.

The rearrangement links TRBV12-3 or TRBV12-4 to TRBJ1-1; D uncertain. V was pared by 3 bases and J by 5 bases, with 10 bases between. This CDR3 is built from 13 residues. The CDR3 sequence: CASSFLSATEAFF. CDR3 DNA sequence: TGTGCCAGCAGTTTTCTCAGCGCAACTGAAGCTTTCTTT.

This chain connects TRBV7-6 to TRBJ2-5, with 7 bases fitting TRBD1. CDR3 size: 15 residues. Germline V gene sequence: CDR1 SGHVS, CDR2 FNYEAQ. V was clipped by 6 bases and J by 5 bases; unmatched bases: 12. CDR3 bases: TGTGCCAGCAGGCTAGACACAGGGGCGGGTGAGACCCAGTACTTC. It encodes CASRLDTGAGETQYF.

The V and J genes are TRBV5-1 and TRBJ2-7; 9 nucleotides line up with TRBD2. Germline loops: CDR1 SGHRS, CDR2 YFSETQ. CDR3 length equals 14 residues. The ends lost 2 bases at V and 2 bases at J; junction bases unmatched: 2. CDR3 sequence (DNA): TGCGCCAGCAGCTTAGCGGGAGGCACCTACGAGCAGTACGTC. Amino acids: CASSLAGGTYEQYV.

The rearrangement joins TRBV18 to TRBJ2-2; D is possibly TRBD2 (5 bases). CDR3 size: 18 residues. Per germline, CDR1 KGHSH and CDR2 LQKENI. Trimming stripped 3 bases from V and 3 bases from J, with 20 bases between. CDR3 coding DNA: TGTGCCAGCTCACCCGGCCGTATCACCGAGGGAGACACCGGGGAGCTGTTTTTT. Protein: CASSPGRITEGDTGELFF.

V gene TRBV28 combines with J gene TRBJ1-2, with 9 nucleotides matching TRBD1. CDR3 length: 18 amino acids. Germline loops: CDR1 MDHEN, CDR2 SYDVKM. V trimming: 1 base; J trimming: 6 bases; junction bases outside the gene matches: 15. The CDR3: CASSLSLGNFDRGNGYTF. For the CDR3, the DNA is TGTGCCAGCAGTTTATCTCTCGGGAATTTCGACAGGGGGAATGGCTACACCTTC.

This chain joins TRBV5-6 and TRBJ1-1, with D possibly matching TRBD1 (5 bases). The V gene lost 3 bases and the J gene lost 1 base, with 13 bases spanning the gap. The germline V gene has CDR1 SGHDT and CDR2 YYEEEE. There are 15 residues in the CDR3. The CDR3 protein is CASSSRPTANTEAFF. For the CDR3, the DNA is TGTGCCAGCAGCTCGAGACCGACAGCGAACACTGAAGCTTTCTTT.

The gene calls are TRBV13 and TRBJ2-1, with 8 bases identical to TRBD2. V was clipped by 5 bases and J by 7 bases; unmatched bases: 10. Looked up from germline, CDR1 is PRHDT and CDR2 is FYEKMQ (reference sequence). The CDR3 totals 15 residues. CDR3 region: CASSGGLGGPNEQFF. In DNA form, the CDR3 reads TGTGCCAGCAGCGGGGGACTAGGTGGCCCAAATGAGCAGTTCTTC.

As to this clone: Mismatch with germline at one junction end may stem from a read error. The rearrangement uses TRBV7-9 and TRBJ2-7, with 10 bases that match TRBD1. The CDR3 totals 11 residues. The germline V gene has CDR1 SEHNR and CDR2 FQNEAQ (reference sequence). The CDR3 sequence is CASSSGTGVSF. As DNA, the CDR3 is TGTGCCAGCAGCTCAGGGACAGGGGTTAGCTTC.

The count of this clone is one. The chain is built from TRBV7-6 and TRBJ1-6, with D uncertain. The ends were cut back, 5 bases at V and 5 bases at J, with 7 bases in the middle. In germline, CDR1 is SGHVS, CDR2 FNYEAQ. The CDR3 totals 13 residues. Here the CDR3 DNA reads TGTGCCAGCAGCCCGACCCATAATTCACCCCTCCACTTT. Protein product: CASSPTHNSPLHF.

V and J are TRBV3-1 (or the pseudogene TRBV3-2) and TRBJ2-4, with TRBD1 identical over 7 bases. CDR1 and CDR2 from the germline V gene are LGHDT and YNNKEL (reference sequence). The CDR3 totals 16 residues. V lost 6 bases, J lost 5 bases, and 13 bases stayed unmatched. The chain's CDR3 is CASSHQSRGSENIQYF. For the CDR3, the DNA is TGTGCCAGCAGTCATCAATCCAGGGGGTCGGAAAACATTCAGTACTTC.